What follows is one TCR beta chain and its context. Sequencing was performed with immunoSEQ multiplex PCR; in TCRdb, only in-frame clones are kept and a portion is missing. The sample includes tens of thousands of clones, roughly three quarters of them seen just once. This entry belongs to a study of blood T cell repertoires in COVID-19. Study overall: Spain, Italy and the United States supplied samples that represented acute and convalescent COVID-19. Sources were T cells, B-cell-depleted T cells, or PBMCs; the material itself was cDNA or gDNA.

It was during active infection that Seattle patients were enrolled and then longitudinally followed. Specimen: peripheral blood. This sequence originates from a man aged 65 to 79 with COVID-19, enrolled during active disease.

This CDR3 is CASSIGPAFTEAFF. The CDR3 coding sequence is TGTGCCAGTAGTATTGGGCCGGCCTTCACTGAAGCTTTCTTT. This chain connects TRBV19 to TRBJ1-1, with no clear D. Trimming pared 3 bases from V and 4 bases from J, leaving 12 bases between. Germline CDR1 is LNHDA and CDR2 is SQIVND (reference sequence). The CDR3 extends over 14 amino acids.